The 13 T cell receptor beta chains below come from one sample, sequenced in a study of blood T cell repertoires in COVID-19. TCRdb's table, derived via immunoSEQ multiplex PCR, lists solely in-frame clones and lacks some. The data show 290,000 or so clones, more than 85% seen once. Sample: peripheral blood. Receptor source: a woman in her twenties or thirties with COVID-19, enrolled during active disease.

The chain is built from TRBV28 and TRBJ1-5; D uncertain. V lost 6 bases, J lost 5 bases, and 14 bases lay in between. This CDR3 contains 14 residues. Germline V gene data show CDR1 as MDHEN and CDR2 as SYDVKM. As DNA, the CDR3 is TGTGCCAGCAGCCCCCGAATTGAGTATCAGCCCCAGCATTTT. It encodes CASSPRIEYQPQHF.

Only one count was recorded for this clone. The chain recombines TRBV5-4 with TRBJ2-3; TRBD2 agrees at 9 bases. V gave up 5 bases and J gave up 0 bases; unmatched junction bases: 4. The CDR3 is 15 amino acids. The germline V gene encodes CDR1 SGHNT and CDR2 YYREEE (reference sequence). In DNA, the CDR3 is TGTGCCAGCAGTCGGCTAGCGGGAAGCACAGATACGCAGTATTTT. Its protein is CASSRLAGSTDTQYF.

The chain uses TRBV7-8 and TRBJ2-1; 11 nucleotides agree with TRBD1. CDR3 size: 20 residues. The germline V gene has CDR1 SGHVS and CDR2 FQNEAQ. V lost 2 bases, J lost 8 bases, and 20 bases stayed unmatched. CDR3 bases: TGTGCCAGCAGCTTATGGGTAATTGGTTTCGGGACAGGGGGACGCGATGAGCAGTTCTTC. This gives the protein CASSLWVIGFGTGGRDEQFF.

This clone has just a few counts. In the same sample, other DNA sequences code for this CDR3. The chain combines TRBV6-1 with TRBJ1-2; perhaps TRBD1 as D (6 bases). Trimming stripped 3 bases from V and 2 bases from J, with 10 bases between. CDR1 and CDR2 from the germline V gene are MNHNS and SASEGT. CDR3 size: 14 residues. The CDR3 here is CASSDSGQNYGYTF. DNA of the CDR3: TGTGCCAGCAGTGATTCAGGACAGAACTATGGCTACACCTTC.

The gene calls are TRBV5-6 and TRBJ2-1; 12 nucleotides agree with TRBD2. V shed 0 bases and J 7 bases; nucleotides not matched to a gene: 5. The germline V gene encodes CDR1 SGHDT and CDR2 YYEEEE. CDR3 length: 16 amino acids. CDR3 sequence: CASSLVPSGRGNEQFF. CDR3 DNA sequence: TGTGCCAGCAGCTTGGTTCCTAGCGGGAGGGGAAATGAGCAGTTCTTC.

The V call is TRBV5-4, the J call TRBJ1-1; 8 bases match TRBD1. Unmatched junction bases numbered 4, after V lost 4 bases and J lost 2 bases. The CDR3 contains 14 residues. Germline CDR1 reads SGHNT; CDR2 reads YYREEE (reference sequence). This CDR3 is CASSPGTGNTEAFF. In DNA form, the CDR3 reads TGTGCCAGCAGCCCCGGGACAGGAAACACTGAAGCTTTCTTT. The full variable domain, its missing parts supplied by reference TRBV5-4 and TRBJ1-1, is ETGVTQSPTHLIKTRGQQVTLRCSSQSGHNTVSWYQQALGQGPQFIFQYYREEENGRGNFPPRFSGLQFPNYSSELNVNALELDDSALYLCASSPGTGNTEAFFGQGTRLTVV.

The CDR3 region is CASSFRGETQYF. CDR3 nucleotides: TGTGCCAGCAGTTTCCGGGGAGAGACCCAGTACTTC. This rearrangement joins TRBV27 to TRBJ2-5; a weak D match, TRBD2 (5 bases). This CDR3 has 12 residues. Germline CDR1 MNHEY, CDR2 SMNVEV (reference sequence). Between the trimmed V and J ends, which lost 3 bases and 4 bases, there was a span of 6 bases.

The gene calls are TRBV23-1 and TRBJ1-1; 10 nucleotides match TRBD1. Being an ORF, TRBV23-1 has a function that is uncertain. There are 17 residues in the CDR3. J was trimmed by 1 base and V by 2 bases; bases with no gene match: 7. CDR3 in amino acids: CASSQGGDRGRNTEAFF. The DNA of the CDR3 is TGCGCCAGCAGTCAAGGCGGAGACAGGGGGCGGAACACTGAAGCTTTCTTT.

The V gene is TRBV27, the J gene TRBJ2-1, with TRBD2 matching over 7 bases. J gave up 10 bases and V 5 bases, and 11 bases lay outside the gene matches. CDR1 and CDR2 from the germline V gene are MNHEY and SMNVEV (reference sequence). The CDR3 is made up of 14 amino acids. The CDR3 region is CASSQGGSLWEQFF. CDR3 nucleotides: TGTGCCAGCAGTCAGGGCGGGAGTCTTTGGGAGCAGTTCTTC.

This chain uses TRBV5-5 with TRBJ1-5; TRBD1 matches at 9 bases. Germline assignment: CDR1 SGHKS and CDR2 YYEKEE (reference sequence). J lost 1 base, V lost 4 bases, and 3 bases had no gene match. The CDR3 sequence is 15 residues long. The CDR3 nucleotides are TGTGCCAGCAGCGGAACAGGGGGCAGCAATCAGCCCCAGCATTTT. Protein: CASSGTGGSNQPQHF.

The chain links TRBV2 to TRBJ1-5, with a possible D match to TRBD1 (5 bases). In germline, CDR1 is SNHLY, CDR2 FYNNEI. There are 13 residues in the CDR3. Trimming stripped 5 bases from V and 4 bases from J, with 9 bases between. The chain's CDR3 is CASSYGGNQPQHF. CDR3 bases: TGTGCCAGCAGTTATGGGGGGAATCAGCCCCAGCATTTT.

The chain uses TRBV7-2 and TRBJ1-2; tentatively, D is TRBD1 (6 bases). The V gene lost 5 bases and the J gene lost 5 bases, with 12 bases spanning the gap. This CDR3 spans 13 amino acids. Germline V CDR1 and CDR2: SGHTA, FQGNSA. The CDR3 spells CASSVGTLYGYTF. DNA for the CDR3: TGTGCCAGCAGCGTCGGGACACTATATGGCTACACCTTC.

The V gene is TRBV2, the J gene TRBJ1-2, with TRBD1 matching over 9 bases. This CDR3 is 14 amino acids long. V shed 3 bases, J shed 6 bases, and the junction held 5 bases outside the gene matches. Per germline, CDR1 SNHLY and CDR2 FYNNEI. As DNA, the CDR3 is TGTGCCAGCAGTGAGGGGGGACAGGGAAATGGCTACACCTTC. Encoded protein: CASSEGGQGNGYTF.